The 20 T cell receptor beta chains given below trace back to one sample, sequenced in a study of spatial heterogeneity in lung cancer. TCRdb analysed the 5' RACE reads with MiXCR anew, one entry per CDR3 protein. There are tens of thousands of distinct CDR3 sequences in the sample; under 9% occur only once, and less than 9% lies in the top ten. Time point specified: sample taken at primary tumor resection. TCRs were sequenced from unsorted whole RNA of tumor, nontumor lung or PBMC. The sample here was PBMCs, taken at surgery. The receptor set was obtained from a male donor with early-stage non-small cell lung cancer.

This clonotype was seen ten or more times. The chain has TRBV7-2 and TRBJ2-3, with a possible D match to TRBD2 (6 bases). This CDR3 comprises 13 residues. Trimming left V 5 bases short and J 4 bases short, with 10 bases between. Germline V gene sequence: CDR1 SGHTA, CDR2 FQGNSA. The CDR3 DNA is TGTGCCAGCAGCCGGGAGATAGCAGATACGCAGTATTTT. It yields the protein CASSREIADTQYF.

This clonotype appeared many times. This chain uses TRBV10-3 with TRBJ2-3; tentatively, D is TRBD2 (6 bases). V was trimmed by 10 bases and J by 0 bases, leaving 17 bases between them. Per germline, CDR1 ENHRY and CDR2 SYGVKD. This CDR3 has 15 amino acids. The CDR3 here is CASRTGGESTDTQYF. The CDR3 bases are TGTGCCAGCCGAACAGGCGGGGAAAGCACAGATACGCAGTATTTT.

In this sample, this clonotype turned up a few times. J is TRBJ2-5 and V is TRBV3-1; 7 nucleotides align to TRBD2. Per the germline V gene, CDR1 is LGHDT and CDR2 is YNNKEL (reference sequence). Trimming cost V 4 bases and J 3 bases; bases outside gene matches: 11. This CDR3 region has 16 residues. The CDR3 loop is CASSPGTTSWEETQYF. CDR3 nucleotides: TGTGCCAGCAGCCCGGGGACTACCTCCTGGGAAGAGACCCAGTACTTC.

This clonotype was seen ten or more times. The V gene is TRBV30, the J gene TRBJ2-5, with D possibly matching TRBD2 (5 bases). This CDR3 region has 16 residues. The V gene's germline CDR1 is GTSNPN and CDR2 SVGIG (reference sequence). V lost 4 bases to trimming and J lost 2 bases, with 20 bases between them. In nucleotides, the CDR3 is TGTGCCTGGACCCATAAGAGGCTAGCAGATCAAGAGACCCAGTACTTC. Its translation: CAWTHKRLADQETQYF.

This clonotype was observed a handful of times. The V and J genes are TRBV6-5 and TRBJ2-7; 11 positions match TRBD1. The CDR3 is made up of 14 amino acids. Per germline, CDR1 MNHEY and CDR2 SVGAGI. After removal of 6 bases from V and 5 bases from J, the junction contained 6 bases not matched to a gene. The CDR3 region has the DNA TGTGCCAGCAGACCATGGGACAGGGGGGACGAGCAGTACTTC. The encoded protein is CASRPWDRGDEQYF.

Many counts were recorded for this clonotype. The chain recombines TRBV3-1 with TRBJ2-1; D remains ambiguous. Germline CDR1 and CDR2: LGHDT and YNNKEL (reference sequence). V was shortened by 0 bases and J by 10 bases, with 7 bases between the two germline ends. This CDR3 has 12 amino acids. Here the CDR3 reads CASSQDRGEQFF. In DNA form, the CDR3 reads TGTGCCAGCAGCCAAGATAGAGGCGAGCAGTTCTTC.

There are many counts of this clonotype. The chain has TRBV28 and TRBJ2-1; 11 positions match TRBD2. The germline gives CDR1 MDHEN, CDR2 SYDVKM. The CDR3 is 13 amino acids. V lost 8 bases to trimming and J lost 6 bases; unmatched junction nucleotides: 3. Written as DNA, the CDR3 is TGTGCCAGCGGACTAGCGGGCCTCAATGAGCAGTTCTTC. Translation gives CASGLAGLNEQFF. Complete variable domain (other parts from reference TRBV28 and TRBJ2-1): DVKVTQSSRYLVKRTGEKVFLECVQDMDHENMFWYRQDPGLGLRLIYFSYDVKMKEKGDIPEGYSVSREKKERFSLILESASTNQTSMYLCASGLAGLNEQFFGPGTRLTVL.

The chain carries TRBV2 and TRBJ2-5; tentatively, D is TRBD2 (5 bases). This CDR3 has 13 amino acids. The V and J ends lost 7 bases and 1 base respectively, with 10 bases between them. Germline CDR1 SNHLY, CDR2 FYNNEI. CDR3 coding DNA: TGTGCCAGCATGCGTAGCGCCCAAGAGACCCAGTACTTC. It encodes CASMRSAQETQYF.

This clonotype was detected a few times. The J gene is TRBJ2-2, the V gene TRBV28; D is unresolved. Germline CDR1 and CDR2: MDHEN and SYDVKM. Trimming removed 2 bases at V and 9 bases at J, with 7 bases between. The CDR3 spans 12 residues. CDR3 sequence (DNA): TGTGCCAGCAGTTTAATTGGCCGGGAGCTGTTTTTT. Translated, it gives CASSLIGRELFF.

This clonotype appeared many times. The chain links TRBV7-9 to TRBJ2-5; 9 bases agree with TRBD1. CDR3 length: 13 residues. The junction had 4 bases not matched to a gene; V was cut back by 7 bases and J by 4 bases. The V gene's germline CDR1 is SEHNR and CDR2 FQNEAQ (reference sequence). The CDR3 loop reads CASIQTGGETQYF. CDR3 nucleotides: TGTGCCAGCATTCAGACAGGGGGAGAGACCCAGTACTTC. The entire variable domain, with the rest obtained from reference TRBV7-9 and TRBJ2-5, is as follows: DTGVSQNPRHKITKRGQNVTFRCDPISEHNRLYWYRQTLGQGPEFLTYFQNEAQLEKSRLLSDRFSAERPKGSFSTLEIQRTEQGDSAMYLCASIQTGGETQYFGPGTRLLVL.

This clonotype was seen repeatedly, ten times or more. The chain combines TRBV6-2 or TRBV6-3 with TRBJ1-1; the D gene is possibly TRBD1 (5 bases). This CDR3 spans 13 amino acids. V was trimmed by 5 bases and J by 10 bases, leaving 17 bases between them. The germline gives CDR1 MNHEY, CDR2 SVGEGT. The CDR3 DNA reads TGTGCCAGCAGTCCCGGGACCTTCGCCGGAGCTTTCTTT. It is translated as CASSPGTFAGAFF.

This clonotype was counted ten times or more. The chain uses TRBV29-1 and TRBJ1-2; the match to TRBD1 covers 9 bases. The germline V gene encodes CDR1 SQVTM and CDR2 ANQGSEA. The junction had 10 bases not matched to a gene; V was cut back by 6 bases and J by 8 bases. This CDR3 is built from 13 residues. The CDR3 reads CSVFGYRGRGYTF. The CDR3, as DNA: TGCAGCGTCTTTGGATACAGGGGGCGAGGCTACACCTTC.

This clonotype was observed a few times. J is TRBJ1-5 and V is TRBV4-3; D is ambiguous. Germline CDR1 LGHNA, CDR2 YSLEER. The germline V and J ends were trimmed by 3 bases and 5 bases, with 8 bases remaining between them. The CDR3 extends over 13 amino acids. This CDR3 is CASSQYRDQPQHF. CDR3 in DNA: TGCGCCAGCAGCCAGTATAGGGATCAGCCCCAGCATTTT.

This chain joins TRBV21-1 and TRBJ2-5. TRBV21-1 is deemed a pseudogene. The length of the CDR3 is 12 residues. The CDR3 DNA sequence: TGTGCCAGCAGCCCCGACCAAGAGACCCAGTACTTC. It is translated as CASSPDQETQYF.

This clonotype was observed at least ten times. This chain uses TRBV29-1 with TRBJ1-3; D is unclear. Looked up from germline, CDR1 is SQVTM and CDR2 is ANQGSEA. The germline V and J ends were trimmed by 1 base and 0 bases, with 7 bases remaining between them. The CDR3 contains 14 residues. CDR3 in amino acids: CSVEVGRSGNTIYF. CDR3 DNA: TGCAGCGTTGAAGTCGGTCGCTCTGGAAACACCATATATTTT.

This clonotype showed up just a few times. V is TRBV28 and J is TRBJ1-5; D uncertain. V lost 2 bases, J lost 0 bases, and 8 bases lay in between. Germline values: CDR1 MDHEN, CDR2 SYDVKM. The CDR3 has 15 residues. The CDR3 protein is CASSLQVGSNQPQHF. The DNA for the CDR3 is TGTGCCAGCAGTTTACAGGTTGGTAGCAATCAGCCCCAGCATTTT.

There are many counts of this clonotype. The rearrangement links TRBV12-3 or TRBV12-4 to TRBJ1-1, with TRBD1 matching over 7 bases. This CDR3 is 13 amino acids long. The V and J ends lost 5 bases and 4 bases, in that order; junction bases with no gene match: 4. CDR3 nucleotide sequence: TGTGCCAGCAGTCTCAGGGGGATCACTGAAGCTTTCTTT. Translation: CASSLRGITEAFF.

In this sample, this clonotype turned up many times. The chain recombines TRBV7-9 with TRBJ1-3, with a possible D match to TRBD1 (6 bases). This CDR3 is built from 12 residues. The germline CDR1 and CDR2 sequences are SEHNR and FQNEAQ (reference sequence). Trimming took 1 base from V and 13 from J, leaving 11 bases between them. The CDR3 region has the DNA TGTGCCAGCAGCTTAGAGGTGGGACAAATATATTTT. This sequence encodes CASSLEVGQIYF.

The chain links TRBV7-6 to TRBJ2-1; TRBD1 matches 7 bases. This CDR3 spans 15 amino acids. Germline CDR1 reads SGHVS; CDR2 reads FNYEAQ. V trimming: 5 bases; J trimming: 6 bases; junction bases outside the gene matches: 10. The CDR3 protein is CASSAGTEYTNEQFF. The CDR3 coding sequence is TGTGCCAGCAGCGCCGGGACAGAGTATACCAATGAGCAGTTCTTC.

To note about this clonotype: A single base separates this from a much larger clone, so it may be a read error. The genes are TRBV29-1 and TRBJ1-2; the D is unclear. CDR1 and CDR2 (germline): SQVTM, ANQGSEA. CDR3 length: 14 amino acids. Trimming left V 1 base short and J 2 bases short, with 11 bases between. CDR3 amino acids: CSVEGSEINYGYTF. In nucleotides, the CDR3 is TGCAGCGTTGAAGGGTCAGAAATCAACTATGGCTACACCTTC.